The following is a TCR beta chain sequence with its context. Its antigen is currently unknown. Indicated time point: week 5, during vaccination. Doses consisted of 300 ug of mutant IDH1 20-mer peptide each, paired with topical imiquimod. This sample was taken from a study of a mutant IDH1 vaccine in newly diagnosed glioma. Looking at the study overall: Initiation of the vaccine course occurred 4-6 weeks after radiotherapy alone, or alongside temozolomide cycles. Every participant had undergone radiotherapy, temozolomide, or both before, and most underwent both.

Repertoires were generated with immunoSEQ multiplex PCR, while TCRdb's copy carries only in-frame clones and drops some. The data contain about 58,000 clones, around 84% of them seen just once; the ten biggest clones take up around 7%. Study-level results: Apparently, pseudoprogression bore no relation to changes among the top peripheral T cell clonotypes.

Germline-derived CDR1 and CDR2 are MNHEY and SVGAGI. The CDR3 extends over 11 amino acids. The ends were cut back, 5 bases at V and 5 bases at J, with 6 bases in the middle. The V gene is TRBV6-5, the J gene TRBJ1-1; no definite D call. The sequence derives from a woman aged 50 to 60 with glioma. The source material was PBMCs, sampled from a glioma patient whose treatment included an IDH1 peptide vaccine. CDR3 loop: CASSRGTEAFF. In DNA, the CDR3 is TGTGCCAGCAGTCGGGGAACTGAAGCTTTCTTT.